The sequence of this T cell receptor (beta chain) was determined in a study of shared clonotypes between healthy human individuals. TCRdb's table, derived via immunoSEQ multiplex PCR, lists solely in-frame clones and lacks some. This table holds 2 million to 2.5 million clones, over 85% found once. After removal of 2 bases from V and 5 bases from J, the junction contained 5 bases not matched to a gene. This CDR3 spans 14 amino acids. CDR1 and CDR2 (germline): SGHDN, FVKESK. The chain is built from TRBV14 and TRBJ1-2; 7 nucleotides line up with TRBD1. This receptor was identified in a man aged 18 to 30 in good health. Some clones in this sample may be carry-over from other donors' samples. The specimen was naive CD4+ T cells from PBMCs. Indicated subset: CD45RA+ positively selected. The CDR3 nucleotides are TGTGCCAGCAGCCAACAACAGGGGTTGTATGGCTACACCTTC. Translation: CASSQQQGLYGYTF.